This T cell receptor (beta chain) derives from a study of shared T cell receptors in the human thymus. Method: immunoSEQ multiplex PCR; TCRdb's copy keeps in-frame clones and lacks some. The data contain under 700,000 clones, about four fifths of them singletons. V lost 7 bases and J 7 bases, leaving 19 bases between the germline ends. Germline V gene lookup returns CDR1 LNHDA and CDR2 SQIVND (reference sequence). The CDR3 has 14 residues. These sequences were also reported in another study, on human thymus T cells. That work states: Healthy Finnish infants undergoing corrective surgery for congenital heart defects provided the donor material. Resected material from corrective heart surgery provided the thymus tissue analysed. V and J gene usage appeared biased in thymic and blood repertoires. Among unrelated individuals, related research reported thymic repertoires that overlapped highly.

The V gene is TRBV19, the J gene TRBJ1-1, with D tentatively TRBD1 (5 bases). This clonotype originated in a boy younger than two with a congenital heart defect. Sample: thymocytes. The CDR3 protein is CASTPGGDEGEAFF. CDR3 sequence (DNA): TGTGCCAGTACCCCGGGCGGGGACGAGGGTGAAGCTTTCTTT.